Below, 16 T cell receptor beta chains from the same sample are listed, as sequenced in a study of blood T cell repertoires in COVID-19. Only in-frame clones appear in the TCRdb table, and some are missing; sequencing was by immunoSEQ multiplex PCR. The data show about 84,000 clones, approximately 83% seen once. The specimen sequenced was peripheral blood. These receptors were obtained from a woman at least 80 years old with acute or convalescent COVID-19.

The chain is built from TRBV18 and TRBJ1-5; tentatively, D is TRBD1 (5 bases). Deletions cut 1 base from V and 0 bases from J, with 16 bases between. Germline CDR1 KGHSH, CDR2 LQKENI. This CDR3 comprises 18 residues. The CDR3 protein is CASSPRAGGLDSNQPQHF. As DNA, the CDR3 is TGTGCCAGCTCACCACGGGCCGGGGGATTAGATAGCAATCAGCCCCAGCATTTT. The full variable domain, its missing parts supplied by reference TRBV18 and TRBJ1-5, is NAGVMQNPRHLVRRRGQEARLRCSPMKGHSHVYWYRQLPEEGLKFMVYLQKENIIDESGMPKERFSAEFPKEGPSILRIQQVVRGDSAAYFCASSPRAGGLDSNQPQHFGDGTRLSIL.

This clone has just a few counts. The chain is built from TRBV5-3 and TRBJ2-2; TRBD2 might be the D (5 bases). TRBV5-3 is assigned to the ORF class and has an uncertain function. The V gene lost 6 bases and the J gene lost 5 bases, with 20 bases spanning the gap. The CDR3 is 16 residues long. The CDR3 sequence is CARTQLGGSDTGELFF. DNA of the CDR3: TGTGCCAGAACCCAACTGGGTGGGAGTGATACCGGGGAGCTGTTTTTT.

The chain combines TRBV3-1 (or the pseudogene TRBV3-2) with TRBJ2-3, with 8 nucleotides matching TRBD1. The CDR3 sequence is 15 residues long. Per the germline V gene, CDR1 is LGHDT and CDR2 is YNNKEL (reference sequence). V dropped 1 base and J dropped 6; count of bases not matched to a gene: 6. The chain's CDR3 is CASSQAGQEGDTQYF. The CDR3 DNA sequence: TGTGCCAGCAGCCAAGCGGGACAGGAGGGGGATACGCAGTATTTT.

This clone was seen only a few times. The chain uses TRBV7-2 and TRBJ2-7, with 8 bases lining up with TRBD2. Germline V gene lookup returns CDR1 SGHTA and CDR2 FQGNSA. Trimming took 1 base from V and 4 from J; bases not matched to a gene: 6. CDR3 length: 15 residues. In nucleotides, the CDR3 is TGTGCCAGCAGCTTAGAAACTAGCGGAGCGTACGAGCAGTACTTC. Amino acids: CASSLETSGAYEQYF.

V is TRBV11-3 and J is TRBJ2-1, with D perhaps matching TRBD1 (5 bases). The germline V and J ends were trimmed by 5 bases and 1 base, with 12 bases remaining between them. The length of the CDR3 is 15 residues. Germline CDR1 and CDR2: SGHNT and YENEEA. CDR3 nucleotides: TGTGCCAGCAGCCCCAGGGTGAGATCCTACAATGAGCAGTTCTTC. This gives the protein CASSPRVRSYNEQFF. Full variable domain (remainder filled in from reference TRBV11-3 and TRBJ2-1): EAGVVQSPRYKIIEKKQPVAFWCNPISGHNTLYWYLQNLGQGPELLIRYENEEAVDDSQLPKDRFSAERLKGVDSTLKIQPAELGDSAVYLCASSPRVRSYNEQFFGPGTRLTVL.

V usage is TRBV23-1 and J usage is TRBJ2-1; 9 positions match TRBD2. TRBV23-1 counts as an open reading frame of uncertain function. With V trimmed by 2 bases and J by 5 bases, 13 bases remained unmatched. This CDR3 has 18 amino acids. CDR3 loop: CASSQPQSRASGDNEQFF. Here the CDR3 DNA reads TGCGCCAGCAGTCAACCGCAGTCGAGGGCTAGCGGGGACAATGAGCAGTTCTTC.

This clone was seen more than once but under ten times. This chain connects TRBV7-9 to TRBJ1-3; 9 bases fit TRBD1. The length of the CDR3 is 16 residues. Germline lookup yields CDR1 SEHNR and CDR2 FQNEAQ (reference sequence). V shed 6 bases and J 2 bases; nucleotides not matched to a gene: 8. CDR3 sequence: CASRRTGGSTGNTIYF. For the CDR3, the DNA is TGTGCCAGCAGGCGTACAGGGGGCTCGACTGGAAACACCATATATTTT.

The chain joins TRBV24-1 to TRBJ2-3; 10 bases are a match to TRBD1. With V trimmed by 9 bases and J by 0 bases, 5 bases remained unmatched. The length of the CDR3 is 15 residues. Germline CDR1 reads KGHDR; CDR2 reads SFDVKD. This CDR3 is CATRDRGASTDTQYF. For the CDR3, the DNA is TGTGCCACCCGGGACAGGGGTGCTAGCACAGATACGCAGTATTTT.

CDR3 amino acids: CASSLFGERGSPLHF. The DNA of the CDR3 is TGTGCCAGCAGCTTGTTCGGGGAACGCGGTTCACCCCTCCACTTT. The V and J genes are TRBV5-5 and TRBJ1-6; the D is unclear. Germline assignment: CDR1 SGHKS and CDR2 YYEKEE (reference sequence). The ends were cut back, 1 base at V and 9 bases at J, with 14 bases in the middle. CDR3 length: 15 residues. The full variable domain, its missing parts supplied by reference TRBV5-5 and TRBJ1-6, is DAGVTQSPTHLIKTRGQQVTLRCSPISGHKSVSWYQQVLGQGPQFIFQYYEKEERGRGNFPDRFSARQFPNYSSELNVNALLLGDSALYLCASSLFGERGSPLHFGNGTRLTVT.

The genes are TRBV19 and TRBJ2-1; possible D gene TRBD1, 6 bases. V dropped 5 bases and J dropped 0 bases, with 11 bases sitting between them. The CDR3 runs 15 residues. The germline CDR1 and CDR2 sequences are LNHDA and SQIVND (reference sequence). CDR3 DNA sequence: TGTGCCAGTAGTTTCGGACAGCACTCCTACAATGAGCAGTTCTTC. Its translation is CASSFGQHSYNEQFF.

The CDR3 loop is CASSQGLAGGEDTQYF. In DNA form, the CDR3 reads TGTGCCAGCAGCCAAGGACTAGCGGGAGGAGAAGATACGCAGTATTTT. The rearrangement uses TRBV4-2 and TRBJ2-3; TRBD2 agrees at 13 bases. The germline gives CDR1 LGHNA, CDR2 YNFKEQ. Germline trimming cut 1 base from V and 5 bases from J; bases unmatched to any gene: 3. The CDR3 runs 16 residues.

This rearrangement joins TRBV6-2 or TRBV6-3 to TRBJ2-1; 12 positions match TRBD1. V dropped 5 bases and J dropped 5; count of bases not matched to a gene: 16. CDR1 is MNHEY, CDR2 SVGEGT, per germline. The CDR3 runs 19 residues. CDR3 sequence: CASSPLPGRGTGGHNEQFF. CDR3 DNA sequence: TGTGCCAGCAGTCCCCTTCCTGGTAGGGGGACAGGGGGCCACAATGAGCAGTTCTTC.

The CDR3 DNA follows: TGCAGCGCCCAGACCTACAGGGATGGCTACACCTTC. Translated: CSAQTYRDGYTF. The chain carries TRBV29-1 and TRBJ1-2; maybe TRBD1 (6 bases). V was clipped by 7 bases and J by 6 bases, with 15 bases between them. The germline gives CDR1 SQVTM, CDR2 ANQGSEA. This CDR3 has 12 residues.

This chain joins TRBV7-9 and TRBJ2-1; unclear D gene. V was trimmed by 3 bases and J by 9 bases, leaving 9 bases between them. The CDR3 loop spans 12 amino acids. CDR1 and CDR2 from the germline V gene are SEHNR and FQNEAQ (reference sequence). Here the CDR3 reads CASSFTNGEQFF. The CDR3, as DNA: TGTGCCAGCAGCTTTACTAATGGTGAGCAGTTCTTC. The variable domain in full, with the rest retrieved from reference TRBV7-9 and TRBJ2-1, is DTGVSQNPRHKITKRGQNVTFRCDPISEHNRLYWYRQTLGQGPEFLTYFQNEAQLEKSRLLSDRFSAERPKGSFSTLEIQRTEQGDSAMYLCASSFTNGEQFFGPGTRLTVL.

The gene calls are TRBV18 and TRBJ1-5; weak D call: TRBD1 (5 bases). The V gene lost 3 bases and the J gene lost 0 bases, with 9 bases spanning the gap. CDR1 is KGHSH, CDR2 LQKENI, per germline. This CDR3 comprises 15 residues. CDR3 sequence (DNA): TGTGCCAGCTCACCGACCAGGGTTAGCAATCAGCCCCAGCATTTT. Translated: CASSPTRVSNQPQHF.

This clone was seen just once. The genes are TRBV11-2 and TRBJ1-1; 7 positions match TRBD1. The V gene end was trimmed by 2 bases and the J gene end by 11 bases; junction bases not matched to a gene: 14. CDR3 length: 15 amino acids. Germline loops: CDR1 SGHAT, CDR2 FQNNGV. CDR3 DNA: TGTGCCAGCAGCTTAAAGTTTGGGACAGCGGTCGACGCTTTCTTT. It yields the protein CASSLKFGTAVDAFF. The full variable domain, with the rest looked up from reference TRBV11-2 and TRBJ1-1, is EAGVAQSPRYKIIEKRQSVAFWCNPISGHATLYWYQQILGQGPKLLIQFQNNGVVDDSQLPKDRFSAERLKGVDSTLKIQPAKLEDSAVYLCASSLKFGTAVDAFFGQGTRLTVV.